This T cell receptor (beta chain) was found in a study of blood T cells in healthy people across ages. Notes on this clonotype: Its antigen is currently unknown.

Trimming shortened V by 3 bases and J by 4 bases, and 11 bases separated the two germline ends. Germline V gives CDR1 SQVTM, CDR2 ANQGSEA. The CDR3 spans 13 residues. It was with a sample-barcoded 5' primer and a J-beta primer mix that a second PCR of about 6 to 12 cycles was run. The authors tagged each cDNA molecule using a template-switch adaptor with 12 random nucleotides. Via MiXCR, TCRdb re-called the 5' RACE reads, giving one row per CDR3 protein. The data show more than 900,000 distinct CDR3 sequences, around 29% seen once. Overall study results and limits: A roughly linear fall in TCR beta diversity per million T cells was seen with increasing age. Reliance upon unsorted PBMCs precluded definitive naive versus antigen-experienced comparison.

These same records also appear under a second study, on T cells of mothers and their children.

The sequence derives from a woman in her forties in good health. The sample comprised blood. The genes are TRBV29-1 and TRBJ2-3; perhaps D is TRBD1 or TRBD2 (6 bases each). CDR3 residues: CSVESGGADTQYF. For the CDR3, the DNA is TGCAGCGTTGAGTCCGGGGGCGCAGATACGCAGTATTTT.